The 21 T cell receptor beta chains reported below all come from one sample, sequenced in a study of identical twins. TCRdb reprocessed the 5' RACE reads via MiXCR and lists one record per CDR3 protein. The sample consists of under 300,000 distinct CDR3 sequences, more than 12% of them appearing once. The specimen sequenced was memory (CD45RO+) T cells sorted from blood. The receptor source for this set is a woman between 18 and 29 years old in good health.

The rearrangement links TRBV3-1 to TRBJ2-7; 8 bases agree with TRBD1. Germline V gene data show CDR1 as LGHDT and CDR2 as YNNKEL (reference sequence). CDR3 length equals 15 residues. The V gene end was trimmed by 3 bases and the J gene end by 4 bases; junction bases not matched to a gene: 8. CDR3 coding DNA: TGTGCCAGCAGCCAGGGCCCGGGGACAGGATACGAGCAGTACTTC. Translated: CASSQGPGTGYEQYF.

This clonotype occurred a few times. The junction differs from germline at one of its ends, possibly a read error. The gene calls are TRBV7-7 and TRBJ2-1; 8 bases match TRBD2. Germline CDR1 reads SSHAT; CDR2 reads FNYEAQ (reference sequence). The CDR3 consists of 15 residues. CDR3 nucleotides: TGTGCTAGCAGCTTTGGGAGCGGGGGTGGGAATGAGCAGTTCTTC. It encodes CASSFGSGGGNEQFF.

The chain recombines TRBV5-1 with TRBJ2-5, with 8 bases matching TRBD2. CDR1 is SGHRS, CDR2 YFSETQ, per germline. The J segment lost 4 bases and the V segment lost 3 bases, leaving 5 bases of the junction unmatched. The CDR3 has 14 amino acids. The CDR3 loop is CASSSAGGRETQYF. CDR3 DNA: TGCGCCAGCAGCTCGGCGGGGGGAAGAGAGACCCAGTACTTC.

The V and J genes are TRBV5-4 and TRBJ2-3; D is ambiguous. CDR3 length equals 12 residues. CDR1 is SGHNT and CDR2 is YYREEE in the germline V gene (reference sequence). V lost 6 bases and J 1 base, leaving 6 bases between the germline ends. The CDR3 is CASTQGTDTQYF. The DNA of the CDR3 is TGTGCCAGCACCCAGGGCACAGATACGCAGTATTTT.

The chain combines TRBV18 with TRBJ1-5; 7 bases fit TRBD1. Germline assignment: CDR1 KGHSH and CDR2 LQKENI. V lost 6 bases, J lost 4 bases, and 3 bases stayed unmatched. The CDR3 runs to 13 residues. The CDR3, as DNA: TGTGCCAGCTCGACAGGGATAAATCAGCCCCAGCATTTT. Residues: CASSTGINQPQHF.

The sample holds a few counts of this clonotype. V is TRBV10-1 and J is TRBJ2-7, with 11 bases fitting TRBD1. V lost 0 bases to trimming and J lost 6 bases; unmatched junction nucleotides: 4. This CDR3 is 15 amino acids long. The germline CDR1 and CDR2 sequences are WNHNN and SYGVQD (reference sequence). This CDR3 reads CASSESWTGGAEQYF. CDR3 nucleotides: TGCGCCAGCAGTGAGTCTTGGACAGGGGGCGCCGAGCAGTACTTC.

This clonotype was detected a few times. The chain links TRBV20-1 to TRBJ2-3, with 7 bases identical to TRBD2. The CDR3 covers 14 residues. Germline V lookup: CDR1 DFQATT, CDR2 SNEGSKA (reference sequence). Trimming took 8 bases from V and 2 from J; bases not matched to a gene: 10. The CDR3 here is CSFRTRTITDTQYF. In DNA form, the CDR3 reads TGCAGTTTTCGGACTAGAACCATCACAGATACGCAGTATTTT.

There are a few counts of this clonotype. V and J are TRBV5-1 and TRBJ2-1; D uncertain. The CDR3 is 15 residues long. The germline gives CDR1 SGHRS, CDR2 YFSETQ. V lost 1 base and J lost 6, with 14 bases in between. CDR3 nucleotides: TGCGCCAGCAGCTTGATATCCTCCGTTACCAATGAGCAGTTCTTC. Protein product: CASSLISSVTNEQFF.

A few counts support this clonotype. V is TRBV12-3 or TRBV12-4 and J is TRBJ1-3, with D maybe TRBD1 (6 bases). This CDR3 has 17 amino acids. V dropped 3 bases and J dropped 0 bases, with 15 bases sitting between them. CDR3 amino acids: CASSFGSGQSSGNTIYF. The CDR3, as DNA: TGTGCCAGCAGTTTCGGATCCGGACAGAGCTCTGGAAACACCATATATTTT.

Only a few counts were recorded for this clonotype. The chain uses TRBV29-1 and TRBJ2-7; D gene uncertain. The V gene lost 5 bases and the J gene lost 7 bases, with 12 bases spanning the gap. The CDR3 loop spans 11 amino acids. The germline CDR1 and CDR2 sequences are SQVTM and ANQGSEA. CDR3 amino acids: CSVRTGLEQYF. CDR3 in DNA: TGCAGCGTTCGGACCGGGTTAGAGCAGTACTTC.

V gene TRBV6-2 or TRBV6-3 combines with J gene TRBJ2-7; 10 bases agree with TRBD2. Germline CDR1 reads MNHEY; CDR2 reads SVGEGT. This CDR3 region has 14 residues. V gave up 4 bases and J gave up 7 bases; unmatched junction bases: 7. CDR3 in DNA: TGTGCCAGCAGTTTCCTAGCGGGAGTTTGGGAGCAGTACTTC. Amino acid sequence: CASSFLAGVWEQYF.

The V gene is TRBV5-5, the J gene TRBJ2-3; 9 bases align to TRBD1. Germline V gene sequence: CDR1 SGHKS, CDR2 YYEKEE (reference sequence). This CDR3 comprises 14 residues. V lost 7 bases, J lost 8 bases, and 11 bases stayed unmatched. The CDR3 DNA is TGTGCCAGCGGCCCTGGACAGGGGACGGCTACGCAGTATTTT. This translates into CASGPGQGTATQYF.

This clonotype was picked up many times. The genes are TRBV5-1 and TRBJ2-3; perhaps TRBD1 as D (6 bases). V lost 5 bases and J 4 bases, leaving 11 bases between the germline ends. Germline V gene lookup returns CDR1 SGHRS and CDR2 YFSETQ. The CDR3 loop spans 13 amino acids. CDR3 DNA sequence: TGCGCCAGCAGGCCGGACAGCGCAGATACGCAGTATTTT. Translating it yields CASRPDSADTQYF.

This clonotype was recorded a few times. V and J are TRBV5-1 and TRBJ2-5; the D is unclear. The length of the CDR3 is 15 residues. CDR1 is SGHRS, CDR2 YFSETQ, per germline. With 0 bases removed from V and 1 base from J, the gap between germline ends came to 10 bases. Here the CDR3 DNA reads TGCGCCAGCAGCTTGGTTATTGGTACCCAAGAGACCCAGTACTTC. This translates into CASSLVIGTQETQYF.

This clonotype was seen many times. The chain is built from TRBV14 and TRBJ2-5; no definite D call. The V gene's germline CDR1 is SGHDN and CDR2 FVKESK. The germline V and J ends were trimmed by 0 bases and 5 bases, with 7 bases remaining between them. There are 13 residues in the CDR3. CDR3 in amino acids: CASSQDLRETQYF. The CDR3 DNA sequence: TGTGCCAGCAGCCAAGATCTTAGGGAGACCCAGTACTTC.

There are a few counts of this clonotype. The J gene is TRBJ1-6, the V gene TRBV20-1; D may be TRBD1 (5 bases). This CDR3 region has 13 residues. V lost 6 bases to trimming and J lost 10 bases, with 16 bases between them. The germline V gene has CDR1 DFQATT and CDR2 SNEGSKA (reference sequence). CDR3 bases: TGCAGTGCCCTAGACCAGGGAGACTCACCCCTCCACTTT. This gives the protein CSALDQGDSPLHF.

The rearrangement links TRBV20-1 to TRBJ2-5, with a tentative D call TRBD2 (5 bases). CDR3 size: 14 residues. V was clipped by 2 bases and J by 3 bases, with 13 bases between them. From germline, CDR1 is DFQATT and CDR2 SNEGSKA (reference sequence). CDR3 region: CSARSTAGKETQYF. The DNA for the CDR3 is TGCAGTGCTAGATCTACGGCGGGCAAAGAGACCCAGTACTTC.

This sequence joins TRBV7-2 and TRBJ2-5; weak D call: TRBD2 (6 bases). Trimming shortened V by 3 bases and J by 10 bases, and 18 bases separated the two germline ends. The germline CDR1 and CDR2 sequences are SGHTA and FQGNSA. The CDR3 is made up of 14 amino acids. The CDR3 loop reads CASSFSGPPWGQYF. The CDR3 DNA sequence: TGTGCCAGCAGCTTTAGCGGTCCCCCTTGGGGCCAGTACTTC.

This rearrangement joins TRBV5-1 to TRBJ2-7, with D uncertain. This CDR3 contains 14 residues. Trimming cost V 0 bases and J 2 bases, with 9 bases left between them. From germline, CDR1 is SGHRS and CDR2 YFSETQ. The CDR3 protein is CASSLVTPPYEQYF. CDR3 nucleotides: TGCGCCAGCAGCTTGGTAACTCCTCCCTACGAGCAGTACTTC. Full variable domain (rest looked up from reference TRBV5-1 and TRBJ2-7): KAGVTQTPRYLIKTRGQQVTLSCSPISGHRSVSWYQQTPGQGLQFLFEYFSETQRNKGNFPGRFSGRQFSNSRSEMNVSTLELGDSALYLCASSLVTPPYEQYFGPGTRLTVT.

This clonotype has more than one count but fewer than ten. The genes are TRBV29-1 and TRBJ2-1; D unresolved. This CDR3 contains 10 residues. V shed 0 bases and J shed 7 bases, with 1 base lying between them. The germline CDR1 and CDR2 sequences are SQVTM and ANQGSEA. The CDR3 sequence is CSVEENEQFF. The CDR3, as DNA: TGCAGCGTTGAAGAGAATGAGCAGTTCTTC.

This clonotype was seen repeatedly, ten times or more. The gene calls are TRBV12-3 or TRBV12-4 and TRBJ2-1, with 8 bases aligning to TRBD1. V was pared by 5 bases and J by 12 bases, with 12 bases of the junction left unmatched. The length of the CDR3 is 14 residues. The CDR3, as DNA: TGTGCCAGCAGTCCTCATCCCCTCGGACAGGGGCAGTTCTTC. Translating gives CASSPHPLGQGQFF.